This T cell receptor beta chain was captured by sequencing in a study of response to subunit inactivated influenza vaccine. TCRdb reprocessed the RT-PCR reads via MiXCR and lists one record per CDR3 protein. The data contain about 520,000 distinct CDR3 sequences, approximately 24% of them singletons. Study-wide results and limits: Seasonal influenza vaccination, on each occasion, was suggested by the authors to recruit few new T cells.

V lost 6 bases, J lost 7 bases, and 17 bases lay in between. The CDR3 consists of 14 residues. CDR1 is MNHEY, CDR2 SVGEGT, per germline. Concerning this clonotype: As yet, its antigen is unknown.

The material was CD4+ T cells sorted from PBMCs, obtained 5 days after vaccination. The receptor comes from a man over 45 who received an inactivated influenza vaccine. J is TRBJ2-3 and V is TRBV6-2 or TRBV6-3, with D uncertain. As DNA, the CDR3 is TGTGCCAGCAGACCTTCATCACAAGGGTATACGCAGTATTTT. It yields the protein CASRPSSQGYTQYF.